The 19 T cell receptor beta chains in this list originate from one sample, sequenced in a study of blood T cell repertoires in COVID-19. The protocol was immunoSEQ multiplex PCR, while the TCRdb copy is restricted to in-frame clones and leaves out a portion. The sample contains about 110,000 clones, over 70% of which appear only once. Specimen: peripheral blood. The receptors stem from a human donor in a cohort sampled during active or convalescent COVID-19.

This chain connects TRBV6-1 to TRBJ1-5; the D gene is possibly TRBD1 (5 bases). Germline-derived CDR1 and CDR2 are MNHNS and SASEGT. This CDR3 has 15 residues. With 6 bases removed from V and 4 bases from J, the gap between germline ends came to 16 bases. In nucleotides, the CDR3 is TGTGCCAGCAGCATTGACAGAACCGTAAATCAGCCCCAGCATTTT. Its translation: CASSIDRTVNQPQHF.

This clone was counted once. The V call is TRBV11-2, the J call TRBJ1-5; D is ambiguous. The CDR3 spans 15 residues. The V gene's germline CDR1 is SGHAT and CDR2 FQNNGV. V was shortened by 1 base and J by 5 bases, with 12 bases between the two germline ends. CDR3 region: CASSLGGVSDQPQHF. As DNA, the CDR3 is TGTGCCAGCAGCTTAGGCGGGGTGAGCGATCAGCCCCAGCATTTT.

This clone was found a few times. The V and J genes are TRBV9 and TRBJ2-3, with 8 bases fitting TRBD2. Losses at the gene ends were 6 bases for V and 3 bases for J; bases not matched to a gene: 9. The CDR3 consists of 15 residues. CDR1 and CDR2 (germline): SGDLS, YYNGEE. The CDR3 bases are TGTGCCAGCAATTCGGGAGGGGGGGTTACAGATACGCAGTATTTT. Translated, it gives CASNSGGGVTDTQYF.

V usage is TRBV5-1 and J usage is TRBJ1-2; the D is unclear. The CDR3 contains 14 residues. V was cut by 5 bases and J by 8 bases, with 19 bases left in between. CDR1 and CDR2 from the germline V gene are SGHRS and YFSETQ. The CDR3 loop is CASSPPALTTGYTF. CDR3 nucleotides: TGCGCCAGCAGTCCCCCGGCCCTCACTACAGGCTACACCTTC.

This chain joins TRBV27 and TRBJ2-7; D perhaps matches TRBD1 (6 bases). V was pared by 0 bases and J by 1 base, with 13 bases between. This CDR3 contains 16 residues. Germline CDR1 reads MNHEY; CDR2 reads SMNVEV (reference sequence). The CDR3 sequence: CASSLSLRQGSYEQYF. CDR3 in DNA: TGTGCCAGCAGTTTATCATTGCGTCAGGGGTCCTACGAGCAGTACTTC.

The V call is TRBV25-1, the J call TRBJ2-3, with a tentative D call TRBD2 (5 bases). Deletions cut 5 bases from V and 5 bases from J, with 17 bases between. This CDR3 region has 15 residues. The V gene's germline CDR1 is MGHDK and CDR2 SYGVNS. The CDR3 sequence: CASSQRRGWGDTQYF. The DNA for the CDR3 is TGTGCCAGCAGTCAACGGCGCGGGTGGGGAGATACGCAGTATTTT.

The chain uses TRBV6-5 and TRBJ1-1; 7 bases agree with TRBD1. This CDR3 comprises 13 residues. The junction had 8 bases not matched to a gene; V was cut back by 2 bases and J by 11 bases. The germline V gene has CDR1 MNHEY and CDR2 SVGAGI. The chain's CDR3 is CASSYHRQGDAFF. In DNA form, the CDR3 reads TGTGCCAGCAGTTACCATCGACAGGGAGACGCTTTCTTT.

In DNA, the CDR3 is TGTGCCAGCAGATACACAGGGACCGGGGAGCTGTTTTTT. It specifies CASRYTGTGELFF. This chain links TRBV6-5 with TRBJ2-2; possibly TRBD1 for D (6 bases). Trimming removed 6 bases at V and 5 bases at J, with 10 bases between. The CDR3 runs to 13 residues. In germline, CDR1 is MNHEY, CDR2 SVGAGI.

V and J are TRBV5-6 and TRBJ2-2, with a possible D match to TRBD1 (6 bases). V lost 6 bases, J lost 6 bases, and 15 bases lay in between. Germline CDR1 and CDR2: SGHDT and YYEEEE. The CDR3 has 14 residues. The CDR3 DNA reads as TGTGCCAGCACTCGGTCAGGGGCATCCGGGGAGCTGTTTTTT. Its translation: CASTRSGASGELFF. The full variable domain, with the rest looked up from reference TRBV5-6 and TRBJ2-2, is DAGVTQSPTHLIKTRGQQVTLRCSPKSGHDTVSWYQQALGQGPQFIFQYYEEEERQRGNFPDRFSGHQFPNYSSELNVNALLLGDSALYLCASTRSGASGELFFGEGSRLTVL.

CDR3 amino acids: CASSRGLPWDQPQHF. The CDR3 nucleotides read TGTGCCAGCAGCCGGGGACTCCCGTGGGATCAGCCCCAGCATTTT. V is TRBV6-5 and J is TRBJ1-5, with a possible D match to TRBD1 (5 bases). This CDR3 comprises 15 residues. CDR1 is MNHEY, CDR2 SVGAGI, per germline. V lost 6 bases and J lost 5, with 17 bases in between.

The CDR3 sequence: CASSTRTVMVLGDSPLHF. The CDR3 DNA sequence: TGTGCCAGCAGCACCAGGACAGTGATGGTTTTAGGGGACTCACCCCTCCACTTT. The chain combines TRBV7-2 with TRBJ1-6; tentative D call: TRBD1 (6 bases). From germline, CDR1 is SGHTA and CDR2 FQGNSA. V lost 5 bases to trimming and J lost 10 bases, with 27 bases between them. This CDR3 is 18 amino acids long.

The rearrangement uses TRBV3-1 (or the pseudogene TRBV3-2) and TRBJ2-7; TRBD2 agrees at 8 bases. CDR1 and CDR2 (germline): LGHDT, YNNKEL (reference sequence). The CDR3 length is 14 residues. Unmatched junction bases numbered 6, after V lost 3 bases and J lost 5 bases. CDR3 protein: CASSHSGRGNEQYF. The CDR3 nucleotides are TGTGCCAGCAGCCACAGCGGGAGAGGGAACGAGCAGTACTTC.

The chain is built from TRBV5-1 and TRBJ2-3; D is unclear. The CDR3 totals 14 residues. CDR1 SGHRS and CDR2 YFSETQ come from the germline V gene. The ends were cut back, 1 base at V and 0 bases at J, with 6 bases in the middle. The CDR3 nucleotides are TGCGCCAGCAGCTTGTACTACAGCACAGATACGCAGTATTTT. Translated: CASSLYYSTDTQYF.

The CDR3 DNA reads TGTGCCAGTACGCCTAGCGGGGCCTACAATGAGCAGTTCTTC. This encodes CASTPSGAYNEQFF. This chain links TRBV19 with TRBJ2-1, with 9 nucleotides matching TRBD2. The CDR3 runs to 14 residues. CDR1 and CDR2 (germline): LNHDA, SQIVND (reference sequence). J lost 2 bases, V lost 7 bases, and 3 bases had no gene match.

The V and J genes are TRBV27 and TRBJ2-1; TRBD2 aligns across 11 bases. Germline CDR1 MNHEY, CDR2 SMNVEV (reference sequence). After removal of 6 bases from V and 7 bases from J, the junction contained 8 bases not matched to a gene. The CDR3 sequence is 15 residues long. For the CDR3, the DNA is TGTGCCAGCAGAAATAGCGGGAGGGCCGTAAATGAGCAGTTCTTC. Residues: CASRNSGRAVNEQFF.

The V and J genes are TRBV27 and TRBJ2-7; D is unclear. Germline CDR1 MNHEY, CDR2 SMNVEV (reference sequence). Trimming removed 2 bases at V and 5 bases at J, with 10 bases between. The CDR3 contains 13 residues. In nucleotides, the CDR3 is TGTGCCAGCAGTTTAGTCCTAACCGACGAGCAGTACTTC. It codes for CASSLVLTDEQYF.

The V call is TRBV19, the J call TRBJ2-3; no definite D call. Germline assignment: CDR1 LNHDA and CDR2 SQIVND (reference sequence). The CDR3 is 13 residues long. V was trimmed by 3 bases and J by 5 bases, leaving 9 bases between them. The CDR3 is CASSIAQIDTQYF. DNA of the CDR3: TGTGCCAGTAGTATCGCCCAGATAGATACGCAGTATTTT.

The V gene is TRBV27, the J gene TRBJ2-6; 12 nucleotides agree with TRBD2. Germline CDR1 MNHEY, CDR2 SMNVEV (reference sequence). V lost 6 bases to trimming and J lost 0 bases; unmatched junction nucleotides: 3. The CDR3 extends over 17 amino acids. The CDR3 DNA sequence: TGTGCCAGCAGGCTAGCGGGGGGGCCCTCTGGGGCCAACGTCCTGACTTTC. It yields the protein CASRLAGGPSGANVLTF. Full variable domain (rest looked up from reference TRBV27 and TRBJ2-6): EAQVTQNPRYLITVTGKKLTVTCSQNMNHEYMSWYRQDPGLGLRQIYYSMNVEVTDKGDVPEGYKVSRKEKRNFPLILESPSPNQTSLYFCASRLAGGPSGANVLTFGAGSRLTVL.

The gene calls are TRBV6-5 and TRBJ2-7, with a tentative D call TRBD2 (6 bases). CDR3 length: 13 residues. The V end lost 5 bases, the J end lost 5 bases, and 13 bases lay between the germline ends. Germline V gene lookup returns CDR1 MNHEY and CDR2 SVGAGI. CDR3: CASSPRWGDEQYF. CDR3 sequence (DNA): TGTGCCAGCAGTCCTCGTTGGGGGGACGAGCAGTACTTC.